Listed here are 29 T cell receptor beta chains from one sample, sequenced in a study of T cell responses to AZD1222 COVID-19 vaccine. Produced via immunoSEQ multiplex PCR; TCRdb's table is partial and in-frame only. Of over 90,000 clones in the sample, 80% to 90% were seen once. The source material was peripheral blood, sampled on day 0 of AZD1222 vaccination. The receptors here all came from an adult in good health.

This clone was observed a few times. This sequence joins TRBV3-1 (or the pseudogene TRBV3-2) and TRBJ2-7; D not resolved. The CDR3 extends over 11 amino acids. Germline CDR1 and CDR2: LGHDT and YNNKEL (reference sequence). Trimming took off 3 bases at V and 7 bases at J, with 7 bases between the two ends. As DNA, the CDR3 is TGTGCCAGCAGCCATTTGGGAGAGCAGTACTTC. It yields the protein CASSHLGEQYF.

The chain recombines TRBV28 with TRBJ2-7; D is ambiguous. Germline CDR1 is MDHEN and CDR2 is SYDVKM. Trimming left V 7 bases short and J 5 bases short, with 12 bases between. CDR3 length: 12 amino acids. CDR3 region: CASITGLDEQYF. The DNA of the CDR3 is TGTGCCAGCATAACGGGTCTTGACGAGCAGTACTTC.

V and J are TRBV9 and TRBJ2-2; no clear D gene. Deletions cut 3 bases from V and 6 bases from J, with 12 bases between. Germline-derived CDR1 and CDR2 are SGDLS and YYNGEE. This CDR3 spans 14 amino acids. For the CDR3, the DNA is TGTGCCAGCAGCGAGGAGCCCGAGGCCGGGGAGCTGTTTTTT. This translates into CASSEEPEAGELFF.

The rearrangement links TRBV18 to TRBJ1-1; D is uncertain. Germline lookup yields CDR1 KGHSH and CDR2 LQKENI. The CDR3 consists of 14 residues. The germline V and J ends were trimmed by 3 bases and 1 base, with 9 bases remaining between them. Written as DNA, the CDR3 is TGTGCCAGCTCACCTAGGACCGGGAACACTGAAGCTTTCTTT. Translated: CASSPRTGNTEAFF.

This chain links TRBV3-1 (or the pseudogene TRBV3-2) with TRBJ2-7, with TRBD2 as a possible D gene (6 bases). Germline V gives CDR1 LGHDT, CDR2 YNNKEL (reference sequence). This CDR3 region has 18 residues. V was cut by 0 bases and J by 2 bases, with 20 bases left in between. CDR3 coding DNA: TGTGCCAGCAGCCAAGATTTAGCGGACGGTACTGAAGCCTACGAGCAGTACTTC. Translated: CASSQDLADGTEAYEQYF.

This chain links TRBV6-4 with TRBJ2-3; no firm D call. V was trimmed by 2 bases and J by 2 bases, leaving 5 bases between them. The CDR3 sequence is 13 residues long. Germline CDR1 reads MRHNA; CDR2 reads SNTAGT. The CDR3 region is CASSDPPTDTQYF. The CDR3 DNA is TGTGCCAGCAGTGACCCTCCCACAGATACGCAGTATTTT.

The V gene is TRBV7-9, the J gene TRBJ1-2, with D possibly matching TRBD1 (6 bases). Germline V lookup: CDR1 SEHNR, CDR2 FQNEAQ (reference sequence). CDR3 length: 15 amino acids. Trimming cost V 3 bases and J 1 base, with 12 bases left between them. CDR3 amino acids: CASSLFQDSNYGYTF. CDR3 DNA: TGTGCCAGCAGCTTGTTCCAGGACAGTAACTATGGCTACACCTTC. The full variable domain, rest sourced from reference TRBV7-9 and TRBJ1-2, is DTGVSQNPRHKITKRGQNVTFRCDPISEHNRLYWYRQTLGQGPEFLTYFQNEAQLEKSRLLSDRFSAERPKGSFSTLEIQRTEQGDSAMYLCASSLFQDSNYGYTFGSGTRLTVV.

The chain uses TRBV14 and TRBJ1-1; 8 bases map to TRBD1. The ends lost 0 bases at V and 5 bases at J; junction bases unmatched: 5. This CDR3 is built from 15 residues. The germline V gene has CDR1 SGHDN and CDR2 FVKESK. Here the CDR3 DNA reads TGTGCCAGCAGCCAAGATCAGGGGGCGGCGACTGAAGCTTTCTTT. It encodes CASSQDQGAATEAFF. The variable domain in full, with the rest retrieved from reference TRBV14 and TRBJ1-1, is EAGVTQFPSHSVIEKGQTVTLRCDPISGHDNLYWYRRVMGKEIKFLLHFVKESKQDESGMPNNRFLAERTGGTYSTLKVQPAELEDSGVYFCASSQDQGAATEAFFGQGTRLTVV.

V usage is TRBV27 and J usage is TRBJ1-1; D not resolved. V lost 6 bases to trimming and J lost 1 base, with 9 bases between them. The CDR3 extends over 13 amino acids. Germline V gene lookup returns CDR1 MNHEY and CDR2 SMNVEV (reference sequence). The CDR3 sequence is CASRGSQNTEAFF. The CDR3 nucleotides read TGTGCCAGCAGGGGCAGTCAGAACACTGAAGCTTTCTTT.

This chain joins TRBV11-2 and TRBJ2-1, with 8 bases lining up with TRBD2. With V trimmed by 7 bases and J by 9 bases, 8 bases remained unmatched. In germline, CDR1 is SGHAT, CDR2 FQNNGV. The CDR3 runs 13 residues. CDR3 nucleotide sequence: TGTGCCAGCACGGGACTAGGGATCGGTGAGCAGTTCTTC. Encoded protein: CASTGLGIGEQFF.

This chain links TRBV28 with TRBJ2-5; the match to TRBD1 covers 11 bases. V was pared by 6 bases and J by 4 bases, with 13 bases of the junction left unmatched. Germline-derived CDR1 and CDR2 are MDHEN and SYDVKM. The CDR3 sequence is 17 residues long. CDR3 coding DNA: TGTGCCAGCAGATACAGCCCGGGACAGGGGGTGAGAGAGACCCAGTACTTC. This gives the protein CASRYSPGQGVRETQYF. Supplemented by reference TRBV28 and TRBJ2-5, the full variable domain reads DVKVTQSSRYLVKRTGEKVFLECVQDMDHENMFWYRQDPGLGLRLIYFSYDVKMKEKGDIPEGYSVSREKKERFSLILESASTNQTSMYLCASRYSPGQGVRETQYFGPGTRLLVL.

The V and J genes are TRBV7-9 and TRBJ2-1, with 9 positions matching TRBD2. The V and J ends lost 7 bases and 0 bases, in that order; junction bases with no gene match: 7. The germline V gene encodes CDR1 SEHNR and CDR2 FQNEAQ (reference sequence). This CDR3 is built from 16 residues. CDR3: CASILSGGSSYNEQFF. CDR3 in DNA: TGTGCCAGCATCCTTAGCGGGGGTAGCTCCTACAATGAGCAGTTCTTC.

The rearrangement joins TRBV27 to TRBJ2-3, with 10 bases that match TRBD2. V was clipped by 4 bases and J by 4 bases; unmatched bases: 5. This CDR3 contains 15 residues. Germline V CDR1 and CDR2: MNHEY, SMNVEV (reference sequence). The CDR3: CASSSSGRGPDTQYF. The CDR3 nucleotides are TGTGCCAGCAGTTCTAGCGGGAGAGGGCCAGATACGCAGTATTTT.

The gene calls are TRBV19 and TRBJ1-1; D remains unclear. The germline V gene encodes CDR1 LNHDA and CDR2 SQIVND (reference sequence). The CDR3 totals 15 residues. V was cut by 2 bases and J by 5 bases, with 15 bases left in between. CDR3 nucleotide sequence: TGTGCCAGTAGTATAAATGTCCTTTCAAGAACTGAAGCTTTCTTT. This codes for CASSINVLSRTEAFF.

V is TRBV12-3 or TRBV12-4 and J is TRBJ1-1, with TRBD1 as a possible D gene (5 bases). The CDR3 has 12 residues. V dropped 4 bases and J dropped 4 bases, with 7 bases sitting between them. This CDR3 is CASSYGGTEAFF. The CDR3 DNA is TGTGCCAGCAGTTATGGGGGCACTGAAGCTTTCTTT.

The chain uses TRBV7-9 and TRBJ2-7; the match to TRBD2 covers 9 bases. The CDR3 contains 14 residues. V gave up 4 bases and J gave up 4 bases; unmatched junction bases: 5. From germline, CDR1 is SEHNR and CDR2 FQNEAQ (reference sequence). The DNA of the CDR3 is TGTGCCAGCAGCTCCGGCGGGGGGGCTTACGAGCAGTACTTC. This sequence encodes CASSSGGGAYEQYF.

The rearrangement links TRBV10-3 to TRBJ2-1, with 9 bases fitting TRBD2. The junction had 1 base not matched to a gene; V was cut back by 0 bases and J by 4 bases. Germline-derived CDR1 and CDR2 are ENHRY and SYGVKD. CDR3 length: 15 residues. CDR3 amino acids: CAISESTSGYNEQFF. The CDR3 bases are TGTGCCATCAGTGAGTCGACTAGCGGATACAATGAGCAGTTCTTC.

J is TRBJ1-1 and V is TRBV28; D is uncertain. Germline V lookup: CDR1 MDHEN, CDR2 SYDVKM. Trimming shortened V by 3 bases and J by 2 bases, and 13 bases separated the two germline ends. CDR3 length: 15 residues. CDR3 protein: CASSLVGPLNTEAFF. CDR3 DNA: TGTGCCAGCAGTTTGGTCGGACCGTTAAACACTGAAGCTTTCTTT. The full variable domain, rest sourced from reference TRBV28 and TRBJ1-1, is DVKVTQSSRYLVKRTGEKVFLECVQDMDHENMFWYRQDPGLGLRLIYFSYDVKMKEKGDIPEGYSVSREKKERFSLILESASTNQTSMYLCASSLVGPLNTEAFFGQGTRLTVV.

This clone has just one count. At one end, the junction sequence differs from germline, possibly due to a read error. This rearrangement joins TRBV4-1 to TRBJ1-2, with TRBD1 as a possible D gene (6 bases). The CDR3 length is 13 residues. Germline V gene data show CDR1 as MGHRA and CDR2 as YSYEKL. Here the CDR3 DNA reads TGCGCCAGCAGCCAAGATATCTTAGGCGGGGGCAGCTTC. Translated: CASSQDILGGGSF.

This clone was observed once. The CDR3 nucleotides are TGTGCCAGCTCACCAGAGGGGGCTGAGGGTCAGCCCCAGCATTTT. Translating it yields CASSPEGAEGQPQHF. The chain carries TRBV18 and TRBJ1-5; TRBD1 matches 7 bases. V was pared by 2 bases and J by 6 bases, with 7 bases of the junction left unmatched. Germline V CDR1 and CDR2: KGHSH, LQKENI. The CDR3 totals 15 residues.

The CDR3 region is CSVEWSRDYGYTF. CDR3 nucleotides: TGCAGCGTTGAATGGAGCCGCGACTATGGCTACACCTTC. The chain employs TRBV29-1 and TRBJ1-2; D is unclear. With 2 bases removed from V and 3 bases from J, the gap between germline ends came to 10 bases. CDR1 is SQVTM and CDR2 is ANQGSEA in the germline V gene. CDR3 size: 13 residues.

The chain combines TRBV7-6 with TRBJ2-3; 7 positions match TRBD1. The CDR3 contains 17 residues. The germline CDR1 and CDR2 sequences are SGHVS and FNYEAQ. The V gene end was trimmed by 5 bases and the J gene end by 2 bases; junction bases not matched to a gene: 13. The CDR3 protein is CASSPSMRGPNTDTQYF. For the CDR3, the DNA is TGTGCCAGCAGCCCCTCGATGAGGGGGCCAAACACAGATACGCAGTATTTT.

The gene calls are TRBV30 and TRBJ1-1; 7 positions match TRBD1. The V gene end was trimmed by 0 bases and the J gene end by 3 bases; junction bases not matched to a gene: 4. Per germline, CDR1 GTSNPN and CDR2 SVGIG (reference sequence). This CDR3 has 14 amino acids. The CDR3 region is CAWSVQGPHTEAFF. The CDR3 nucleotides are TGTGCCTGGAGTGTACAGGGGCCGCACACTGAAGCTTTCTTT.

The chain joins TRBV5-5 to TRBJ2-3, with D perhaps matching TRBD1 (5 bases). Germline CDR1 is SGHKS and CDR2 is YYEKEE (reference sequence). The V end lost 2 bases, the J end lost 3 bases, and 10 bases lay between the germline ends. CDR3 size: 14 residues. Here the CDR3 reads CASSLGRGTDTQYF. Written as DNA, the CDR3 is TGTGCCAGCAGCTTAGGTAGGGGAACAGATACGCAGTATTTT.

This clone was seen once. This rearrangement joins TRBV4-3 to TRBJ1-3; TRBD1 might be the D (5 bases). The CDR3 contains 14 residues. V was trimmed by 5 bases and J by 5 bases, leaving 13 bases between them. CDR1 is LGHNA and CDR2 is YSLEER in the germline V gene. The CDR3 DNA reads TGCGCCAGCAGCATGAAAGGGGATAGAAACACCATATATTTT. Translation: CASSMKGDRNTIYF.

The chain has TRBV2 and TRBJ1-5, with D unclear. CDR3 length equals 14 residues. Trimming pared 7 bases from V and 7 bases from J, leaving 17 bases between. CDR1 SNHLY and CDR2 FYNNEI come from the germline V gene. The CDR3 DNA is TGTGCCAGCACCCTGAGAGGGCAGGACCAGCCCCAGCATTTT. This translates into CASTLRGQDQPQHF.

This chain uses TRBV3-1 (or the pseudogene TRBV3-2) with TRBJ1-5; D is undetermined. CDR1 and CDR2 (germline): LGHDT, YNNKEL (reference sequence). The CDR3 sequence is 15 residues long. Trimming took 4 bases from V and 0 from J, leaving 10 bases between them. The CDR3 DNA is TGTGCCAGCAGCCCGGACGGAAATAGCAATCAGCCCCAGCATTTT. The encoded protein is CASSPDGNSNQPQHF.

The CDR3 is CASSPTGSYEQYF. The CDR3 DNA sequence: TGTGCCAGCAGCCCGACAGGGTCCTACGAGCAGTACTTC. V and J are TRBV11-3 and TRBJ2-7; 7 bases map to TRBD1. CDR3 length: 13 amino acids. Looked up from germline, CDR1 is SGHNT and CDR2 is YENEEA. V shed 5 bases, J shed 1 base, and the junction held 2 bases outside the gene matches.

This chain links TRBV19 with TRBJ1-4; D is uncertain. V lost 4 bases and J 8 bases, leaving 17 bases between the germline ends. The CDR3 consists of 15 residues. Per germline, CDR1 LNHDA and CDR2 SQIVND (reference sequence). In DNA form, the CDR3 reads TGTGCCAGTAGTAATTGGGGATCCCTGAGAGAAAAACTGTTTTTT. It encodes CASSNWGSLREKLFF.